Listed here are 12 T cell receptor beta chains from one sample, sequenced in a study of regulatory T cells in long-lasting Graves disease (dated by TCRdb to the early 2020s). Interpreted using the paper, the time point label stands for: persistent/refractory GD, antithyroid drugs over 5 years with positive TRAb. RNA was extracted from PBMCs in TRIzol for both TCR sequencing and RNA sequencing. Library preparation employed multiplex PCR. The reads were generated on an Illumina HiSeq 4000. iRepertoire HTBI primers and Arm-PCR amplification of CDR3 regions were used to construct TCR beta libraries. In-frame beta chains were kept once TCRdb had trimmed the public reads at Q25 with fastp and called clones with MiXCR. Each CDR3 protein appears once, grouped with its most common genes and DNA. This sample comprises nearly 350,000 distinct CDR3 sequences, 15% to 20% of them detected only once. Of the sample, just under 30% falls within the top ten clones.

Sequenced material: peripheral blood mononuclear cells (PBMCs), taken when the disease was refractory, from a patient treated with antithyroid drugs. These receptors were obtained from a female donor with Graves disease.

This clonotype showed up just a few times. This chain connects TRBV6-2 or TRBV6-3 to TRBJ1-6, with 8 positions matching TRBD1. Germline loops: CDR1 MNHEY, CDR2 SVGEGT. Germline trimming cut 3 bases from V and 5 bases from J; bases unmatched to any gene: 3. The CDR3 loop spans 15 amino acids. CDR3 amino acids: CASSYTGGNNSPLHF. CDR3 bases: TGTGCCAGCAGTTATACAGGGGGAAATAATTCACCCCTCCACTTT.

The V gene is TRBV20-1, the J gene TRBJ1-1, with D perhaps matching TRBD1 (5 bases). This CDR3 is 12 amino acids long. Germline V lookup: CDR1 DFQATT, CDR2 SNEGSKA (reference sequence). Trimming cost V 6 bases and J 1 base, with 9 bases left between them. CDR3 coding DNA: TGCAGTGCGGACACGAAGAACACTGAAGCTTTCTTT. It translates to CSADTKNTEAFF.

In this sample, this clonotype turned up many times. The chain joins TRBV5-5 to TRBJ2-5, with a tentative D call TRBD2 (7 bases). Between the trimmed V and J ends, which lost 4 bases and 4 bases, there was a span of 26 bases. Per germline, CDR1 SGHKS and CDR2 YYEKEE (reference sequence). The CDR3 sequence is 18 residues long. Here the CDR3 DNA reads TGTGCCAGCAGCCCACTGGTGGGGGGGCAGGGGCTGGGAGAGACCCAGTACTTC. Protein product: CASSPLVGGQGLGETQYF. The whole variable domain, filled in from reference TRBV5-5 and TRBJ2-5, reads DAGVTQSPTHLIKTRGQQVTLRCSPISGHKSVSWYQQVLGQGPQFIFQYYEKEERGRGNFPDRFSARQFPNYSSELNVNALLLGDSALYLCASSPLVGGQGLGETQYFGPGTRLLVL.

This clonotype has more than one count but fewer than ten. V and J are TRBV18 and TRBJ2-6; possibly TRBD1 for D (6 bases). V lost 3 bases, J lost 0 bases, and 15 bases lay in between. The CDR3 is 18 residues long. Germline CDR1 KGHSH, CDR2 LQKENI. CDR3 protein: CASSPGGQTISGANVLTF. The CDR3 nucleotides read TGTGCCAGCTCACCGGGTGGACAGACCATCTCTGGGGCCAACGTCCTGACTTTC.

This clonotype was picked up a small number of times. The rearrangement uses TRBV3-1 and TRBJ1-2, with 10 bases lining up with TRBD1. V was pared by 5 bases and J by 7 bases, with 7 bases of the junction left unmatched. Germline lookup yields CDR1 LGHDT and CDR2 YNNKEL (reference sequence). This CDR3 spans 14 amino acids. For the CDR3, the DNA is TGTGCCAGCAGCGCGGACAGGGGGTCTAGTGGCTACACCTTC. Its translation: CASSADRGSSGYTF.

This clonotype was detected ten times or more. This chain connects TRBV7-2 to TRBJ2-5; TRBD2 aligns across 9 bases. Trimming cost V 0 bases and J 2 bases; bases outside gene matches: 7. CDR1 and CDR2 (germline): SGHTA, FQGNSA. The CDR3 is 17 amino acids. The CDR3 DNA reads as TGTGCCAGCAGCTTAGCGAGTAGCGGGGGAAGTCAAGAGACCCAGTACTTC. Protein: CASSLASSGGSQETQYF.

This clonotype has ten or more counts. This sequence joins TRBV2 and TRBJ2-6; D call uncertain. The CDR3 is 17 residues long. Trimming shortened V by 7 bases and J by 2 bases, and 18 bases separated the two germline ends. Germline V CDR1 and CDR2: SNHLY, FYNNEI. The CDR3 loop is CASTPIVGRAGANVLTF. DNA of the CDR3: TGTGCCAGCACCCCTATCGTCGGTAGGGCTGGGGCCAACGTCCTGACTTTC.

The table lists this clonotype with many counts. The chain recombines TRBV6-1 with TRBJ1-5; D may be TRBD1 (5 bases). The CDR3 length is 16 residues. The V gene's germline CDR1 is MNHNS and CDR2 SASEGT. V was cut by 6 bases and J by 2 bases, with 17 bases left in between. CDR3 residues: CASRGGGAQGNQPQHF. CDR3 sequence (DNA): TGTGCCAGCAGGGGGGGAGGGGCTCAAGGCAATCAGCCCCAGCATTTT.

CDR3 protein: CATRQDMILQPQHF. In DNA form, the CDR3 reads TGTGCCACCCGCCAGGACATGATACTCCAGCCCCAGCATTTT. The chain joins TRBV28 to TRBJ1-5, with a weak D call TRBD1 (5 bases). CDR1 and CDR2 from the germline V gene are MDHEN and SYDVKM. This CDR3 is built from 14 residues. The ends were cut back, 10 bases at V and 7 bases at J, with 20 bases in the middle.

This clonotype was counted at least ten times. This chain connects TRBV7-6 to TRBJ2-2, with D tentatively TRBD1 (6 bases). CDR3 size: 16 residues. Germline CDR1 SGHVS, CDR2 FNYEAQ. V lost 4 bases and J 0 bases, leaving 12 bases between the germline ends. The CDR3 loop reads CASSSLRGANTGELFF. In nucleotides, the CDR3 is TGTGCCAGCAGCTCCCTCAGGGGAGCGAACACCGGGGAGCTGTTTTTT.

There are many counts of this clonotype. The chain combines TRBV30 with TRBJ2-7; 8 bases are a match to TRBD1. The V segment lost 3 bases and the J segment 3 bases; nucleotides outside the gene matches: 10. This CDR3 spans 15 amino acids. CDR1 and CDR2 (germline): GTSNPN, SVGIG (reference sequence). In DNA, the CDR3 is TGTGCCTGGAGCGCACGCCGGGACAGGATCTACGAGCAGTACTTC. Residues: CAWSARRDRIYEQYF. Together with reference TRBV30 and TRBJ2-7, the CDR3 gives the full variable domain: SQTIHQWPATLVQPVGSPLSLECTVEGTSNPNLYWYRQAAGRGLQLLFYSVGIGQISSEVPQNLSASRPQDRQFILSSKKLLLSDSGFYLCAWSARRDRIYEQYFGPGTRLTVT.

This clonotype was observed at least ten times. The rearrangement uses TRBV27 and TRBJ1-2, with TRBD1 matching 7 bases. CDR1 and CDR2 from the germline V gene are MNHEY and SMNVEV (reference sequence). The junction had 4 bases not matched to a gene; V was cut back by 4 bases and J by 2 bases. CDR3 length equals 14 residues. CDR3 residues: CASSWTGSNYGYTF. The CDR3 coding sequence is TGTGCCAGCAGTTGGACAGGCAGCAACTATGGCTACACCTTC.